This T cell receptor beta chain comes out of a study of shared clonotypes between healthy human individuals. Here immunoSEQ multiplex PCR was the method, and the copy in TCRdb shows in-frame clones only, minus some. The table records some 510,000 clones, 79% of them present only once. Free of recent acute infections or vaccinations, the donors were healthy HIV-negative adults. Every donor was a Caucasian adult from Nashville, Tennessee. Concerning this clone itself: Its specificity is unknown.

Points from the study as a whole: An anticipated effect of sequencing depth on clonotype sharing among donors was recognized.

This CDR3 is built from 14 residues. V was pared by 0 bases and J by 2 bases, with 7 bases between. Germline V gene lookup returns CDR1 LGHNA and CDR2 YSLEER. The chain is built from TRBV4-3 and TRBJ2-5; unclear D gene. The sequence was obtained from a woman aged 40 to 55 in good health. Some clones in this sample may be carry-over from other donors' samples. Sequencing was done on a sample of PBMCs. CDR3 sequence reads: CASSQDRVQETQYF. The CDR3 nucleotides read TGCGCCAGCAGCCAAGATCGGGTGCAAGAGACCCAGTACTTC.